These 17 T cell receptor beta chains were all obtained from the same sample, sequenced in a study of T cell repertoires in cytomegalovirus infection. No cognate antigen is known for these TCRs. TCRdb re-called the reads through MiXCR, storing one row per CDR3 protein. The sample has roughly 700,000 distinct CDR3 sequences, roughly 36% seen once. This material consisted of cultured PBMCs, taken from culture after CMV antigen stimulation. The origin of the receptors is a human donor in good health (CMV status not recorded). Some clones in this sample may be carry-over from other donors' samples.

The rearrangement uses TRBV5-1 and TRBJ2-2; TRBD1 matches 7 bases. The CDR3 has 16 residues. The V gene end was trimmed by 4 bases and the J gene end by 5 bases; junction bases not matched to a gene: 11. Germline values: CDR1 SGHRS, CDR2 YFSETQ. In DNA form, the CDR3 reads TGCGCCAGCAGCGATGACAGGGTCGGGCTAACCGGGGAGCTGTTTTTT. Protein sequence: CASSDDRVGLTGELFF.

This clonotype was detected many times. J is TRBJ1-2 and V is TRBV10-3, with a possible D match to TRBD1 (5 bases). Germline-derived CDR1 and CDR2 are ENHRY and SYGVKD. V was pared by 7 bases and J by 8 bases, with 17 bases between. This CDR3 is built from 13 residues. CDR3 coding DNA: TGTGCCATCAATGCAGGGTCGATGGGAGGCTACACCTTC. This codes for CAINAGSMGGYTF.

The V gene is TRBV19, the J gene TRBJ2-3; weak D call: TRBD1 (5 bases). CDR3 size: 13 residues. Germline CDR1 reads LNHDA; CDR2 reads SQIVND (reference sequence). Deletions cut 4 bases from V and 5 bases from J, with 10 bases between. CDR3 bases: TGTGCCAGTAGTACCCTTGACAGAGATACGCAGTATTTT. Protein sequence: CASSTLDRDTQYF.

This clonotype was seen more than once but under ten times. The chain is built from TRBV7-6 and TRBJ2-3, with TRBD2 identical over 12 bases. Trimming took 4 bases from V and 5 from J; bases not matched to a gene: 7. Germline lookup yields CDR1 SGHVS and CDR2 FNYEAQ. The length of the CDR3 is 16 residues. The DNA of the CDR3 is TGTGCCAGCAGCTCTGGACTAGCGGGGTGGGGAGATACGCAGTATTTT. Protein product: CASSSGLAGWGDTQYF.

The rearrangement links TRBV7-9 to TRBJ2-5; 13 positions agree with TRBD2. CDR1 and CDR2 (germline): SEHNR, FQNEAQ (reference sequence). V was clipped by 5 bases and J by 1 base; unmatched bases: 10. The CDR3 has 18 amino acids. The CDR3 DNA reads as TGTGCCAGCAGCCCTACCCGACTAGCGGGAGGATCCCAAGAGACCCAGTACTTC. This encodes CASSPTRLAGGSQETQYF.

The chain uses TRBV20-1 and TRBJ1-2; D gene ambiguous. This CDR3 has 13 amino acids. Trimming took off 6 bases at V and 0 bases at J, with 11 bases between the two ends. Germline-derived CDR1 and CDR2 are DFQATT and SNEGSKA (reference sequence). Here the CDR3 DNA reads TGCAGTGCGGCTACAAGAACTAACTATGGCTACACCTTC. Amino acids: CSAATRTNYGYTF.

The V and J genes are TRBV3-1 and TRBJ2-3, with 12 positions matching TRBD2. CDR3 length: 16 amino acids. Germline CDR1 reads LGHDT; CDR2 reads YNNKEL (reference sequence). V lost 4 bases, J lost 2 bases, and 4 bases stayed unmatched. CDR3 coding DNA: TGTGCCAGCAGCCTGAGACTAGCGGGGGTCACAGATACGCAGTATTTT. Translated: CASSLRLAGVTDTQYF.

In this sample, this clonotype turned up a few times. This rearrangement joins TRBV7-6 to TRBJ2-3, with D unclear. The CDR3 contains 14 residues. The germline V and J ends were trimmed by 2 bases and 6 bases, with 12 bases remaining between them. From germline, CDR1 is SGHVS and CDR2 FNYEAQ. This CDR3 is CASSLSGLEDTQYF. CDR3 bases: TGTGCCAGCAGCTTATCCGGGCTCGAGGATACGCAGTATTTT.

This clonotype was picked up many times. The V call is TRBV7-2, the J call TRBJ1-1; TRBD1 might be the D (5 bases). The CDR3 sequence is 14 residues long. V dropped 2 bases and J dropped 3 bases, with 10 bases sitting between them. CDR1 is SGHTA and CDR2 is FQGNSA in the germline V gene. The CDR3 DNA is TGTGCCAGCAGCTTATTCGGCAGGGACACTGAAGCTTTCTTT. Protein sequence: CASSLFGRDTEAFF.

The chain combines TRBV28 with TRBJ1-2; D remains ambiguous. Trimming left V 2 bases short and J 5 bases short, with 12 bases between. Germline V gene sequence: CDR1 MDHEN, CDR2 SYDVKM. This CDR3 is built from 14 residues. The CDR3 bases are TGTGCCAGCAGTTTACGCGAGGGCCCATATGGCTACACCTTC. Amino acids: CASSLREGPYGYTF.

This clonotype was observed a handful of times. CDR3 DNA sequence: TGTGCCAGTAAGGTTAGTGGCAGACGAACTGAAGCTTTCTTT. It translates to CASKVSGRRTEAFF. This chain links TRBV19 with TRBJ1-1; D uncertain. Per the germline V gene, CDR1 is LNHDA and CDR2 is SQIVND (reference sequence). The CDR3 loop spans 14 amino acids. V lost 7 bases and J 5 bases, leaving 17 bases between the germline ends.

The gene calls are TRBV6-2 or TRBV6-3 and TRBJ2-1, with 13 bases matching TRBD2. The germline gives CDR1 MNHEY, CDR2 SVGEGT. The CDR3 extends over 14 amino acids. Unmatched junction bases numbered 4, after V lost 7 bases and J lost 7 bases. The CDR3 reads CASNRLAGGNEQFF. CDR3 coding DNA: TGTGCCAGCAACCGACTAGCGGGAGGTAATGAGCAGTTCTTC.

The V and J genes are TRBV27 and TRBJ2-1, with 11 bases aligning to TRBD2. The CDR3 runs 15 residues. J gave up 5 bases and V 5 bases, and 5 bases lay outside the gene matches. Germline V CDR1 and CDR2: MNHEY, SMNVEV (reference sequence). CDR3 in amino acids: CASSGTSGEDNEQFF. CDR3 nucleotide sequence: TGTGCCAGCAGTGGGACTAGCGGCGAAGACAATGAGCAGTTCTTC.

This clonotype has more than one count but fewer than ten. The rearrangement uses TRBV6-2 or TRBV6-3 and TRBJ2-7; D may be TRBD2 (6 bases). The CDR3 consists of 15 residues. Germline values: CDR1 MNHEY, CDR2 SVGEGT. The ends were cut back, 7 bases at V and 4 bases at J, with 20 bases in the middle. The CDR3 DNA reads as TGTGCCAGCACCCCACTACCGGCTGGGAGGTACGAGCAGTACTTC. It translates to CASTPLPAGRYEQYF.

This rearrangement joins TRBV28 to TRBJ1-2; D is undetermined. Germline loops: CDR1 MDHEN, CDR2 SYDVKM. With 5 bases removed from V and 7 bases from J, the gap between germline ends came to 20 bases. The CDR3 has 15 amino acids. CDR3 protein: CASSPRTPRWIGYTF. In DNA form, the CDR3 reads TGTGCCAGCAGTCCCCGGACCCCCCGCTGGATTGGCTACACCTTC.

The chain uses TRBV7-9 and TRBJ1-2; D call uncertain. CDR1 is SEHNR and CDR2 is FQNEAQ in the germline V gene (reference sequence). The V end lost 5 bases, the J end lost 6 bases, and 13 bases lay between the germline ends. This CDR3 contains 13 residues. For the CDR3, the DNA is TGTGCCAGCAGCCCCCCCGGCGGGGATGGCTACACCTTC. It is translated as CASSPPGGDGYTF.

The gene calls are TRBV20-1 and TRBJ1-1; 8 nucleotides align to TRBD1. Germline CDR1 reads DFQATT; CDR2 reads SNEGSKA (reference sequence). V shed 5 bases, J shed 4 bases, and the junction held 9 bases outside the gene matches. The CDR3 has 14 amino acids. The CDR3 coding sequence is TGCAGTGCTCTCTTTTCAGGGGGCAGCACTGAAGCTTTCTTT. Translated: CSALFSGGSTEAFF.